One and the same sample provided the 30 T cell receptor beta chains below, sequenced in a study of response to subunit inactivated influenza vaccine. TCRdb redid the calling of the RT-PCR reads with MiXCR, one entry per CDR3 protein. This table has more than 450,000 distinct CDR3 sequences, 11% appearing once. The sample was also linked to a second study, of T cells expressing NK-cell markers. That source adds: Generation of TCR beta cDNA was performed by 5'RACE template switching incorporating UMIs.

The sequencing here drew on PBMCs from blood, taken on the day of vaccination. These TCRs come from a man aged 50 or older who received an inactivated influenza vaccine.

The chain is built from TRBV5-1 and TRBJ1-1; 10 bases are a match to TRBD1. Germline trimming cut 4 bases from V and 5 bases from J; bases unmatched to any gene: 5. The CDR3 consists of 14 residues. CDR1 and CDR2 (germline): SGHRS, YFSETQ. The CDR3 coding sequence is TGCGCCAGCAGCATGACAGGGGGCGGTACTGAAGCTTTCTTT. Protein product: CASSMTGGGTEAFF.

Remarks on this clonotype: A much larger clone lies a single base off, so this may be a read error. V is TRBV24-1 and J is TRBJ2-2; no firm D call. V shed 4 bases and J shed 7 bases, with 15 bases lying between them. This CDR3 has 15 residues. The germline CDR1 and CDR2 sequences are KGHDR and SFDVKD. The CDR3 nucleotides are TGTGCCACCAGTGAGGCACAGCGATCGGGCGGGGAGCTGTTTTTT. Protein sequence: CATSEAQRSGGELFF.

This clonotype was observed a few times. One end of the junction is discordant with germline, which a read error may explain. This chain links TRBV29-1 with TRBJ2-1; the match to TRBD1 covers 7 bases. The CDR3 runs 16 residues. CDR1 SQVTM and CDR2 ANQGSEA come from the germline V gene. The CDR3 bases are TGCAGCGTCGAAGCCGGGACAGCCTTTGGTTACAATGAGCAGTTCTTC. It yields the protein CSVEAGTAFGYNEQFF.

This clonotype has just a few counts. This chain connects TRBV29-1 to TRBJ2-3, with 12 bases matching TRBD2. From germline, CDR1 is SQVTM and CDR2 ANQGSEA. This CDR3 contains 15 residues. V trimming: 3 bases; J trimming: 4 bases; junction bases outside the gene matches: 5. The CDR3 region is CSVDRTSGNPDTQYF. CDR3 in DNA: TGCAGCGTTGACCGGACTAGCGGGAACCCAGATACGCAGTATTTT.

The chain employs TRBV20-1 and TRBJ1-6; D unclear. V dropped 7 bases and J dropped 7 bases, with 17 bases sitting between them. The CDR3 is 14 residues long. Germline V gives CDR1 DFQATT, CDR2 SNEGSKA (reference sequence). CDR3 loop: CSGLIYKGNSPLHF. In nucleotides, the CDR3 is TGCAGTGGCCTCATTTACAAAGGGAATTCACCCCTCCACTTT.

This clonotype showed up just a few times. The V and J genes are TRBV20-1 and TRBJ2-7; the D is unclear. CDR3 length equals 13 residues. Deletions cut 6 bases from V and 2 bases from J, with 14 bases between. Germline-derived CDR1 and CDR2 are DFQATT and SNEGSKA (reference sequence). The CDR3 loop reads CSARTWGPYEQYF. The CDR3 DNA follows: TGCAGTGCCAGGACCTGGGGTCCCTACGAGCAGTACTTC.

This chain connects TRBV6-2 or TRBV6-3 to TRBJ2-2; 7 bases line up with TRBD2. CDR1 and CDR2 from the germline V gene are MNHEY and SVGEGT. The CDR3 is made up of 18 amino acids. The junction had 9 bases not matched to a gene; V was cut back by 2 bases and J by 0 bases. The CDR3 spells CASSYETLAVTNTGELFF. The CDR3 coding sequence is TGTGCCAGCAGTTACGAGACCCTAGCGGTTACGAACACCGGGGAGCTGTTTTTT.

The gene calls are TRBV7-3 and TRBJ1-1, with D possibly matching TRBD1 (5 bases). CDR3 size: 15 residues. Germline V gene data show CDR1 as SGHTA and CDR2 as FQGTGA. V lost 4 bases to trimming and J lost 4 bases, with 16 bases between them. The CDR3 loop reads CASSSQAGGGTEAFF. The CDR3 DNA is TGTGCCAGCAGCTCCCAGGCGGGTGGGGGCACTGAAGCTTTCTTT.

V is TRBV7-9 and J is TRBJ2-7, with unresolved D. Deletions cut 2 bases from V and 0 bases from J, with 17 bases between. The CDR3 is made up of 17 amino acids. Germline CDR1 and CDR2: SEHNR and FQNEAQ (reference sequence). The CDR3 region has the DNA TGTGCCAGCAGCTTATCCCCGTGGGTAAACTACTCCTACGAGCAGTACTTC. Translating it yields CASSLSPWVNYSYEQYF. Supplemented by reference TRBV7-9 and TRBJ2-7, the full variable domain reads DTGVSQNPRHKITKRGQNVTFRCDPISEHNRLYWYRQTLGQGPEFLTYFQNEAQLEKSRLLSDRFSAERPKGSFSTLEIQRTEQGDSAMYLCASSLSPWVNYSYEQYFGPGTRLTVT.

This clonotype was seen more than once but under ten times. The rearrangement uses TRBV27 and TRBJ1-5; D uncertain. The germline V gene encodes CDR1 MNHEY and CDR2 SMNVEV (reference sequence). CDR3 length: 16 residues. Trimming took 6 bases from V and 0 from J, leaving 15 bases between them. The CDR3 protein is CASRSKGGYSNQPQHF. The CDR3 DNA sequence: TGTGCCAGCAGGTCAAAGGGTGGGTATAGCAATCAGCCCCAGCATTTT.

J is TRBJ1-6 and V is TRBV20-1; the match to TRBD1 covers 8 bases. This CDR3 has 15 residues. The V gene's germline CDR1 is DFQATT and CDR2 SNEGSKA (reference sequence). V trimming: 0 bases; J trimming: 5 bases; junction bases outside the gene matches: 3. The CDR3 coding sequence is TGCAGTGCTAGAGAGACAGGGGTTGATAATTCACCCCTCCACTTT. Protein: CSARETGVDNSPLHF.

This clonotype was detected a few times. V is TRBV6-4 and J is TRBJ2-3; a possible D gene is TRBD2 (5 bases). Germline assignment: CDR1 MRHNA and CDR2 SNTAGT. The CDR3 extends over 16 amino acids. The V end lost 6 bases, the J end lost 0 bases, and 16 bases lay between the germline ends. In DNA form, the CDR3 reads TGTGCCAGCAGCGCCCAACCCCGGGGAAGCACAGATACGCAGTATTTT. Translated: CASSAQPRGSTDTQYF.

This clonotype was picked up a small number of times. Written as DNA, the CDR3 is TGTGCCAGCAGCGGACAGATACAAAATTCACCCCTCCACTTT. This translates into CASSGQIQNSPLHF. This chain joins TRBV6-1 and TRBJ1-6, with D tentatively TRBD1 (6 bases). Germline V lookup: CDR1 MNHNS, CDR2 SASEGT. This CDR3 is built from 14 residues. The V end was cut by 6 bases, the J end by 7 bases, with 13 bases between.

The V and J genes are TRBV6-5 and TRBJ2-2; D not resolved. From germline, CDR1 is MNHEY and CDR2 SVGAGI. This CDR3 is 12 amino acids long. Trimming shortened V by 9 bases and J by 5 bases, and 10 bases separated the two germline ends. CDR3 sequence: CASYQSTGELFF. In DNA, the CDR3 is TGTGCCAGTTATCAATCAACCGGGGAGCTGTTTTTT.

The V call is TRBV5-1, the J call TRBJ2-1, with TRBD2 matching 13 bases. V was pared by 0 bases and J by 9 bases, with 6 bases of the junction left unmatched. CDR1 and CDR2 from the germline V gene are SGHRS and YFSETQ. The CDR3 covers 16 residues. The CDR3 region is CASSLGTSGSQSEQFF. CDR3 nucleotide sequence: TGCGCCAGCAGCTTGGGGACTAGCGGGAGTCAGAGTGAGCAGTTCTTC. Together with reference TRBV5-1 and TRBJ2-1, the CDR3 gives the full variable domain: KAGVTQTPRYLIKTRGQQVTLSCSPISGHRSVSWYQQTPGQGLQFLFEYFSETQRNKGNFPGRFSGRQFSNSRSEMNVSTLELGDSALYLCASSLGTSGSQSEQFFGPGTRLTVL.

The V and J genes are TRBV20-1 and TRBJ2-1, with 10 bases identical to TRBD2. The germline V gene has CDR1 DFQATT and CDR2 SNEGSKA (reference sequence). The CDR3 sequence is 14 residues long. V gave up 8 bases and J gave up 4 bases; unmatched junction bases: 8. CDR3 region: CSRRTSGLYNEQFF. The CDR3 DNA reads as TGCAGTAGGAGGACTAGCGGACTGTACAATGAGCAGTTCTTC.

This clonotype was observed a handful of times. The CDR3 DNA reads TGTGCCAGCAGTCAGGGGTTTCCCAAAAACATTCAGTACTTC. This encodes CASSQGFPKNIQYF. The chain couples TRBV28 to TRBJ2-4, with a possible D match to TRBD1 (6 bases). The CDR3 contains 14 residues. The V gene lost 5 bases and the J gene lost 2 bases, with 10 bases spanning the gap. Germline V gene data show CDR1 as MDHEN and CDR2 as SYDVKM.

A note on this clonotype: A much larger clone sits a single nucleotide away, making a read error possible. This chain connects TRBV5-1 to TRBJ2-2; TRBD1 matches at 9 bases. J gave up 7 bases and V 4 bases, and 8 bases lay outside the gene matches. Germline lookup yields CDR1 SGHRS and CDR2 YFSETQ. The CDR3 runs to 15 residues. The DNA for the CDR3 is TGCGCCAGCAGCCCCCAGGGACAGGGCATCGGGGAGCTGTTTTTT. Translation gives CASSPQGQGIGELFF.

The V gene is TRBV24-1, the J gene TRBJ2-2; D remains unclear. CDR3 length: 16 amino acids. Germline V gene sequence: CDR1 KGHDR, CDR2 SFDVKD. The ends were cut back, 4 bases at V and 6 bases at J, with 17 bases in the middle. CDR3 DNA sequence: TGTGCCACCAGTGAGGAAGGGCGACCCAAGGCCGGGGAGCTGTTTTTT. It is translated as CATSEEGRPKAGELFF.

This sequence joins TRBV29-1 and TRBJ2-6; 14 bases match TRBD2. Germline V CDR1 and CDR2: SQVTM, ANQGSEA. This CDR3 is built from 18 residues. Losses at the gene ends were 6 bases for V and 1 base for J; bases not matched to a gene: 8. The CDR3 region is CSVRLAGGRRSGANVLTF. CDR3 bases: TGCAGCGTCCGACTAGCGGGAGGGAGAAGGTCTGGGGCCAACGTCCTGACTTTC. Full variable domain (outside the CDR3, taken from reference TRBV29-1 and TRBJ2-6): SAVISQKPSRDICQRGTSLTIQCQVDSQVTMMFWYRQQPGQSLTLIATANQGSEATYESGFVIDKFPISRPNLTFSTLTVSNMSPEDSSIYLCSVRLAGGRRSGANVLTFGAGSRLTVL.

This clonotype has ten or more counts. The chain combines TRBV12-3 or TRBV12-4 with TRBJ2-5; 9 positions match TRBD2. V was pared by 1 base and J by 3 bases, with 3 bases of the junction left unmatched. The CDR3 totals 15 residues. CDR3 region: CASSLGLAGKETQYF. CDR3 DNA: TGTGCCAGCAGTTTAGGGCTAGCGGGAAAAGAGACCCAGTACTTC.

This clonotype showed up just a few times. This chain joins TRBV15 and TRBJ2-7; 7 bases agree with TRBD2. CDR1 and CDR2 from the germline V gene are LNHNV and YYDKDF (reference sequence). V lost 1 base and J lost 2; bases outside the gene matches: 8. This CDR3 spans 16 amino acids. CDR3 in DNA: TGTGCCACCAGCAGAGGAGCCGGGGAGGGGACCTACGAGCAGTACTTC. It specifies CATSRGAGEGTYEQYF.

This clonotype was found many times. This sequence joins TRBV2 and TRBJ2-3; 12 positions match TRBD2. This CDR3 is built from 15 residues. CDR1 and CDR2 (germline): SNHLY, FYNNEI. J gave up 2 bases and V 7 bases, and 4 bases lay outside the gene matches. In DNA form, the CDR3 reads TGTGCCAGCAATGGACTAGCGGGATCCACAGATACGCAGTATTTT. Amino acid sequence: CASNGLAGSTDTQYF.

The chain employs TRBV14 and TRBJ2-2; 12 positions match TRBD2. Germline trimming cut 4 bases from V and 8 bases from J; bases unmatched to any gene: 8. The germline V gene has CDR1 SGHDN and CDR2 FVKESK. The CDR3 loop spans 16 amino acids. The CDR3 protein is CASSLRLAGVAGELFF. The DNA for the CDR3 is TGTGCCAGCAGCCTCAGACTAGCGGGAGTGGCTGGGGAGCTGTTTTTT.

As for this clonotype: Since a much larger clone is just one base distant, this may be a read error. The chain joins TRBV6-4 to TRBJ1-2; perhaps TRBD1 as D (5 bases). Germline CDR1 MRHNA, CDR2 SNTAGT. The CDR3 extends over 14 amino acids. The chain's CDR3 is CASTQNPGEGGYPF. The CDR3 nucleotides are TGTGCCAGCACCCAAAACCCGGGGGAAGGCGGCTACCCCTTC.

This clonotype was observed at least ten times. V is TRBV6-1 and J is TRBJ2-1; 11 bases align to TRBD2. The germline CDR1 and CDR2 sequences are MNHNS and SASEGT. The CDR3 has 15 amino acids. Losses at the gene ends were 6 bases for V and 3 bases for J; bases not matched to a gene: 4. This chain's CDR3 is CASSLTSGNYNEQFF. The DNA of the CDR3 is TGTGCCAGCAGCCTGACTAGCGGGAACTACAATGAGCAGTTCTTC.

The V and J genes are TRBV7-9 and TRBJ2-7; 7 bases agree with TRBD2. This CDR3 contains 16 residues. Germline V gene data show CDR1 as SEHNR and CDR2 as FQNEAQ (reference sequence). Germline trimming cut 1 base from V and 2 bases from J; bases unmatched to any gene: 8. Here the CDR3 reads CASSLVVQRDAYEQYF. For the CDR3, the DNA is TGTGCCAGCAGCTTAGTGGTGCAGCGGGACGCCTACGAGCAGTACTTC.

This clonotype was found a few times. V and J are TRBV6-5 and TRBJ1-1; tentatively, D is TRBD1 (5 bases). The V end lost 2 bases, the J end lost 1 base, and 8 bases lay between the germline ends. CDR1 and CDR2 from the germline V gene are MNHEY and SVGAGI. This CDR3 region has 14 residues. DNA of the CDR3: TGTGCCAGCAGTTACGGGGCTGCGAACACTGAAGCTTTCTTT. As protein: CASSYGAANTEAFF.

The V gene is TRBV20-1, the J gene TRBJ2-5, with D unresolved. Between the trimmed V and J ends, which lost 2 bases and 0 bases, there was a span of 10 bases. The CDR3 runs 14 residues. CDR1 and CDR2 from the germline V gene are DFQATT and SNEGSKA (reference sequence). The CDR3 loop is CSARRRQDQETQYF. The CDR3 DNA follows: TGCAGTGCTAGACGGAGACAAGACCAAGAGACCCAGTACTTC.

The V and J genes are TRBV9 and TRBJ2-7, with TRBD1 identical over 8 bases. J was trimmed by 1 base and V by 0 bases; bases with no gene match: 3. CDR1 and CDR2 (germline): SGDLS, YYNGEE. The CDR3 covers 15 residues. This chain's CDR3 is CASSVEGQASYEQYF. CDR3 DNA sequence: TGTGCCAGCAGCGTAGAGGGACAGGCATCCTACGAGCAGTACTTC.